These 13 T cell receptor beta chains share one sample of origin, sequenced in a study of post-analysis software for immune sequencing data. The library was made from cDNA and included unique molecular identifiers. TCRdb re-derived calls from the PCR reads in MiXCR, one entry per CDR3 protein. The sample contains roughly 540,000 distinct CDR3 sequences, about a third of which appear only once. The study, taken as a whole, reports: In patients, TRBV5-6, TRBV5-1 and TRBV20-1 belonged to five TRBV segments found more frequently than in controls.

For these receptors, no antigen is known. Specimen: blood. The receptors come from a girl under 18 with multiple sclerosis.

This clonotype has just a few counts. The chain couples TRBV18 to TRBJ2-3; TRBD1 agrees at 7 bases. Germline V gene lookup returns CDR1 KGHSH and CDR2 LQKENI. The length of the CDR3 is 13 residues. The trim removed 5 bases at V and 6 bases at J, leaving 5 bases unmatched. This chain's CDR3 is CASSEGAGDTQYF. The CDR3 DNA sequence: TGTGCCAGCTCAGAGGGGGCAGGCGATACGCAGTATTTT.

The rearrangement joins TRBV3-1 to TRBJ2-1; D may be TRBD2 (7 bases). In germline, CDR1 is LGHDT, CDR2 YNNKEL (reference sequence). This CDR3 spans 17 amino acids. Trimming removed 0 bases at V and 7 bases at J, with 19 bases between. The CDR3 nucleotides read TGTGCCAGCAGCCAAGACCGGGGTAGGGGGGGACGGAATGAGCAGTTCTTC. It codes for CASSQDRGRGGRNEQFF.

The rearrangement joins TRBV5-1 to TRBJ2-3; 9 bases match TRBD2. The CDR3 totals 17 residues. J was trimmed by 5 bases and V by 0 bases; bases with no gene match: 10. CDR1 and CDR2 from the germline V gene are SGHRS and YFSETQ. CDR3 DNA sequence: TGCGCCAGCAGCTTGGTTGGCGGGGGGGCGAGGGGAGATACGCAGTATTTT. It specifies CASSLVGGGARGDTQYF. The full variable domain, completed using reference TRBV5-1 and TRBJ2-3, is KAGVTQTPRYLIKTRGQQVTLSCSPISGHRSVSWYQQTPGQGLQFLFEYFSETQRNKGNFPGRFSGRQFSNSRSEMNVSTLELGDSALYLCASSLVGGGARGDTQYFGPGTRLTVL.

This chain connects TRBV27 to TRBJ1-5, with D uncertain. The CDR3 runs 17 residues. Germline CDR1 MNHEY, CDR2 SMNVEV (reference sequence). V lost 2 bases and J lost 2, with 16 bases in between. CDR3 coding DNA: TGTGCCAGCAGTTTAAGGACCACAGCTGTAGGCAATCAGCCCCAGCATTTT. It is translated as CASSLRTTAVGNQPQHF.

V gene TRBV20-1 combines with J gene TRBJ1-1; 7 nucleotides match TRBD1. The V gene's germline CDR1 is DFQATT and CDR2 SNEGSKA (reference sequence). V trimming: 5 bases; J trimming: 1 base; junction bases outside the gene matches: 7. The CDR3 has 14 residues. DNA for the CDR3: TGCAGTGCTGGGGACAGTAAAGCGAACACTGAAGCTTTCTTT. This encodes CSAGDSKANTEAFF.

V is TRBV19 and J is TRBJ1-1; D is unresolved. CDR3 length: 14 amino acids. Germline CDR1 and CDR2: LNHDA and SQIVND (reference sequence). V lost 2 bases, J lost 5 bases, and 12 bases lay in between. This CDR3 reads CASSISRMWTEAFF. The CDR3 nucleotides read TGTGCCAGTAGTATATCTAGGATGTGGACTGAAGCTTTCTTT.

This clonotype has just a few counts. The DNA for the CDR3 is TGTGCCAGCAGTTGGGTAGGGGCGCGGGATACGCAGTATTTT. Amino acids: CASSWVGARDTQYF. The chain is built from TRBV12-3 or TRBV12-4 and TRBJ2-3, with D possibly being TRBD1 (5 bases). V dropped 4 bases and J dropped 6 bases, with 14 bases sitting between them. CDR3 size: 14 residues.

V usage is TRBV20-1 and J usage is TRBJ1-1; TRBD1 agrees at 9 bases. The V gene end was trimmed by 3 bases and the J gene end by 1 base; junction bases not matched to a gene: 6. CDR1 and CDR2 from the germline V gene are DFQATT and SNEGSKA (reference sequence). The CDR3 sequence is 15 residues long. Written as DNA, the CDR3 is TGCAGTGCTAGCCACCCGACAGGGGGGAACACTGAAGCTTTCTTT. Amino acid sequence: CSASHPTGGNTEAFF.

This rearrangement joins TRBV11-2 to TRBJ1-1; D is uncertain. In germline, CDR1 is SGHAT, CDR2 FQNNGV. V was shortened by 11 bases and J by 3 bases, with 13 bases between the two germline ends. The CDR3 has 12 residues. CDR3 DNA sequence: TGTGCCTGCGGAAGGGCATACACTGAAGCTTTCTTT. Translated: CACGRAYTEAFF.

The J gene is TRBJ1-2, the V gene TRBV5-5; D ambiguous. Germline V CDR1 and CDR2: SGHKS, YYEKEE (reference sequence). The CDR3 covers 17 residues. The V gene lost 0 bases and the J gene lost 0 bases, with 15 bases spanning the gap. This chain's CDR3 is CASSLAYPAKANYGYTF. CDR3 DNA: TGTGCCAGCAGCTTGGCCTACCCAGCCAAAGCTAACTATGGCTACACCTTC.

This clonotype was picked up many times. The chain employs TRBV3-1 and TRBJ1-5, with D possibly TRBD1 on 6 matching bases. V was clipped by 4 bases and J by 9 bases, with 16 bases between them. The CDR3 spans 14 residues. CDR1 LGHDT and CDR2 YNNKEL come from the germline V gene (reference sequence). The CDR3 region is CASSPGQPGGPQHF. The CDR3 nucleotides read TGTGCCAGCAGCCCCGGACAGCCCGGAGGGCCCCAGCATTTT.

On this clonotype itself: The junction shows a germline mismatch at one end, possibly a read error. The rearrangement links TRBV6-2 or TRBV6-3 to TRBJ1-2, with 7 bases matching TRBD1. Germline values: CDR1 MNHEY, CDR2 SVGEGT. This CDR3 has 13 amino acids. This chain's CDR3 is CASSLDRAPGYTF. The CDR3 DNA is TGTGCCAGCAGCCTTGACAGGGCTCCCGGCTACACTTTC.

The genes are TRBV4-1 and TRBJ1-4; D is uncertain. The V gene's germline CDR1 is MGHRA and CDR2 YSYEKL. V lost 1 base, J lost 3 bases, and 12 bases lay in between. The CDR3 is made up of 16 amino acids. The CDR3 is CASSQVVSDANEKLFF. In DNA form, the CDR3 reads TGCGCCAGCAGCCAAGTTGTCTCAGATGCTAATGAAAAACTGTTTTTT.